The rows below give T cell receptor beta chains drawn from one sample of a study of T cell responses to AZD1222 COVID-19 vaccine. TCRdb's copy holds only in-frame clones and misses some; the assay was immunoSEQ multiplex PCR. Among 150,000 or so clones, 70% to 90% were seen once, and the ten largest hold 1.5% to 2%. This specimen was peripheral blood, taken on day 0 of AZD1222 vaccination. Every receptor here comes from an adult in good health. The CDR3 runs from the conserved cysteine through the conserved F or W. The order of the fields is CDR3 protein, V gene, clone size. The size entry is marked missing in some rows and otherwise reads once, few, many or a size class.

CSVVGGRNTGELFF TRBV29-1 .
CASSLDTGNTGELFF TRBV11-2 .
CASSYFRDQTYEQYF TRBV6-5 once
CASSLKAESYNSPLHF TRBV27 .
CASSLVLGGREGTQYF TRBV7-6 .
CASNPGTVNTEAFF TRBV7-9 .
CASSSGGRETQYF TRBV5-1 few
CASSLDADSTEAFF TRBV7-9 few
CATRGGAGNTIYF TRBV15 .
CASSIHQGRSSPLHF TRBV19 .
CASSPRGSGNTIYF TRBV28 .
CATSDSGFRETQYF TRBV24-1 .
CASSETGARNSPLHF TRBV2 .
CASSARTSGGALETQYF TRBV5-6 .
CASSWGGKGNEKLFF TRBV6-2/TRBV6-3 .
CASSPGLAGGRGTNEQFF TRBV5-1 .
CASSLPPRLAGALHEQFF TRBV7-9 few